These 15 T cell receptor beta chains came from one sample sequenced in a study of T cell repertoires in cytomegalovirus infection. A single record per CDR3 protein comes from TCRdb applying MiXCR to the reads. The sample includes more than 200,000 distinct CDR3 sequences, approximately 10% of them seen just once. The sequenced material came from PBMCs. These TCRs come from a human donor in good health (CMV status not recorded). Some clones in this sample may be carry-over from other donors' samples.

At least ten counts were recorded for this clonotype. CDR3 loop: CASSPGTGQYQPQHF. As DNA, the CDR3 is TGTGCCAGCAGTCCCGGGACAGGGCAATATCAGCCCCAGCATTTT. The rearrangement links TRBV7-2 to TRBJ1-5; TRBD1 matches 9 bases. The V gene's germline CDR1 is SGHTA and CDR2 FQGNSA. V shed 6 bases, J shed 5 bases, and the junction held 8 bases outside the gene matches. The CDR3 loop spans 15 amino acids.

This clonotype showed up just a few times. The J gene is TRBJ2-7, the V gene TRBV7-9, with D maybe TRBD2 (6 bases). This CDR3 contains 15 residues. Germline lookup yields CDR1 SEHNR and CDR2 FQNEAQ (reference sequence). V lost 7 bases and J 3 bases, leaving 19 bases between the germline ends. This chain's CDR3 is CASTQRGREDYEQYF. CDR3 nucleotides: TGTGCCAGCACTCAAAGAGGCAGGGAGGACTACGAGCAGTACTTC.

This clonotype was seen more than once but under ten times. The chain couples TRBV20-1 to TRBJ2-5; TRBD1 matches 10 bases. CDR3 length: 15 amino acids. Germline V gene data show CDR1 as DFQATT and CDR2 as SNEGSKA (reference sequence). Trimming removed 3 bases from V and 8 bases from J; junction bases left unmatched: 12. In nucleotides, the CDR3 is TGCAGTGCTAGCTCCTTAGACAGGGGGCAGAGAACCCAGTACTTC. Protein product: CSASSLDRGQRTQYF.

This clonotype has a count of ten or more. The chain uses TRBV6-2 or TRBV6-3 and TRBJ2-1, with TRBD2 as a possible D gene (5 bases). The V gene's germline CDR1 is MNHEY and CDR2 SVGEGT. CDR3 length equals 15 residues. Trimming removed 0 bases from V and 7 bases from J, with 13 bases in between. The CDR3 nucleotides are TGTGCCAGCAGTTACTCGGGAGACTACCGTAATGAGCAGTTCTTC. Protein sequence: CASSYSGDYRNEQFF.

The chain recombines TRBV28 with TRBJ2-1; 8 bases fit TRBD2. The trim removed 8 bases at V and 4 bases at J, leaving 4 bases unmatched. The germline gives CDR1 MDHEN, CDR2 SYDVKM. The CDR3 length is 13 residues. CDR3 sequence: CASLSGVYNEQFF. CDR3 coding DNA: TGTGCCAGCCTTAGCGGGGTTTACAATGAGCAGTTCTTC.

This clonotype was observed many times. V gene TRBV7-6 combines with J gene TRBJ2-3; TRBD2 agrees at 7 bases. Losses at the gene ends were 5 bases for V and 3 bases for J; bases not matched to a gene: 8. Germline values: CDR1 SGHVS, CDR2 FNYEAQ. The CDR3 is made up of 15 amino acids. In DNA, the CDR3 is TGTGCCAGCAGCCCCCGACTAGCTGGAACAGATACGCAGTATTTT. It encodes CASSPRLAGTDTQYF.

This clonotype appeared many times. The chain joins TRBV7-2 to TRBJ1-1; TRBD1 agrees at 11 bases. Looked up from germline, CDR1 is SGHTA and CDR2 is FQGNSA. Unmatched junction bases numbered 6, after V lost 5 bases and J lost 10 bases. The CDR3 spans 13 residues. The CDR3 coding sequence is TGTGCCAGCAGCGAAGGACAGGGGGCTCGAGCTTTCTTT. Translated: CASSEGQGARAFF.

This clonotype was detected ten times or more. The rearrangement links TRBV28 to TRBJ2-5; D not resolved. This CDR3 is 12 amino acids long. Germline assignment: CDR1 MDHEN and CDR2 SYDVKM. V was trimmed by 10 bases and J by 5 bases, leaving 14 bases between them. The CDR3 DNA reads TGTGCCATCCAGCTCTCATCTGAGACCCAGTACTTC. Its protein product is CAIQLSSETQYF. Drawing the rest from reference TRBV28 and TRBJ2-5, the complete variable domain is DVKVTQSSRYLVKRTGEKVFLECVQDMDHENMFWYRQDPGLGLRLIYFSYDVKMKEKGDIPEGYSVSREKKERFSLILESASTNQTSMYLCAIQLSSETQYFGPGTRLLVL.

This clonotype was recorded many times. The chain joins TRBV7-9 to TRBJ1-2; the D gene is possibly TRBD1 (5 bases). Germline values: CDR1 SEHNR, CDR2 FQNEAQ (reference sequence). Trimming stripped 5 bases from V and 4 bases from J, with 11 bases between. This CDR3 spans 13 amino acids. CDR3 DNA: TGTGCCAGCAGCGTCGGGGGGGGCTATGGCTACACCTTC. Translation: CASSVGGGYGYTF.

Details on this clonotype: Possible read error: a much larger clone is one base away. The chain carries TRBV4-3 and TRBJ1-1; 7 nucleotides agree with TRBD1. Germline V gives CDR1 LGHNA, CDR2 YSLEER. This CDR3 is 14 amino acids long. The V gene end was trimmed by 0 bases and the J gene end by 5 bases; junction bases not matched to a gene: 3. The CDR3: CASSQDRGGTEAFF. In DNA, the CDR3 is TGCGCCAGCAGCCAAGACAGGGGGGGGACTGAAGCTTTCTTT.

As regards this clonotype: This could be a read error, since a much larger clone is one nucleotide away. The CDR3, as DNA: TGTGCCAGCAACTTAGTCCCGATTAATTCACCCCTCCACTTT. Protein: CASNLVPINSPLHF. The chain recombines TRBV7-8 with TRBJ1-6; D not certain. The germline V gene has CDR1 SGHVS and CDR2 FQNEAQ. The CDR3 consists of 14 residues.

CDR3 sequence: CSAEATRATDTQYF. In DNA, the CDR3 is TGCAGTGCTGAAGCTACCCGAGCTACAGATACGCAGTATTTT. The genes are TRBV20-1 and TRBJ2-3; D remains unclear. CDR3 size: 14 residues. The germline V gene encodes CDR1 DFQATT and CDR2 SNEGSKA (reference sequence). The V and J ends lost 5 bases and 3 bases respectively, with 15 bases between them.

J is TRBJ2-1 and V is TRBV4-1; TRBD2 is a possible D gene (6 bases). V lost 0 bases, J lost 2 bases, and 14 bases lay in between. Germline V CDR1 and CDR2: MGHRA, YSYEKL. CDR3 length equals 17 residues. CDR3 region: CASSQDAGGSTYNEQFF. Written as DNA, the CDR3 is TGCGCCAGCAGCCAAGATGCTGGGGGGTCCACCTACAATGAGCAGTTCTTC.

The sample holds a few counts of this clonotype. V is TRBV19 and J is TRBJ2-2; D perhaps matches TRBD2 (5 bases). Per the germline V gene, CDR1 is LNHDA and CDR2 is SQIVND (reference sequence). The length of the CDR3 is 14 residues. V was shortened by 5 bases and J by 4 bases, with 11 bases between the two germline ends. In nucleotides, the CDR3 is TGTGCCAGTAGTTCTCTAGCAAGCACCGGGGAGCTGTTTTTT. Translation: CASSSLASTGELFF.

Comment on this clonotype: A much larger clonotype is one base distant, so this may be a read error. The chain is built from TRBV7-2 and TRBJ2-2; D gene unclear. The CDR3 length is 14 residues. The V gene lost 1 base and the J gene lost 5 bases, with 8 bases spanning the gap. Germline CDR1 and CDR2: SGHTA and FQGNSA. CDR3 coding DNA: TGTGCCAGCAGCTTAGATCTAATAACCGGGGAGCTGTTTTTT. It translates to CASSLDLITGELFF.